What follows is one T cell receptor beta chain and its context. The trim removed 5 bases at V and 8 bases at J, leaving 8 bases unmatched. The germline gives CDR1 MDHEN, CDR2 SYDVKM. This CDR3 is 13 amino acids long. The data stem from a study of blood T cell repertoires in COVID-19. In the study's own analysis: Amplification of reference gene primers was used by the study to estimate nucleated cell counts. Profiled with immunoSEQ multiplex PCR; TCRdb holds only in-frame clones, not every one. V and J calls and clone size are given by that table; D and trimming were obtained from the DNA. The table has hundreds of thousands of clones, around 89% seen once.

Sequenced: peripheral blood. The TCR originated in a woman in her twenties or thirties with acute or convalescent COVID-19. This sequence joins TRBV28 and TRBJ1-2; 7 bases line up with TRBD1. The CDR3 DNA follows: TGTGCCAGCAGTCAGACAGGGAGAGACGGCTACACCTTC. It encodes CASSQTGRDGYTF.